The 30 T cell receptor beta chains in this list originate from one sample, sequenced in a study of cytomegalovirus exposure and HLA in healthy donors. Method: immunoSEQ multiplex PCR; TCRdb's copy keeps in-frame clones and lacks some. The sample carries approximately 180,000 clones, around nine tenths recorded once. Specimen: PBMCs. These receptors originate from a woman aged 25 to 39 in good health and CMV-seronegative.

This clone was observed a single time. This chain uses TRBV18 with TRBJ1-1, with 9 bases matching TRBD1. Germline loops: CDR1 KGHSH, CDR2 LQKENI. V gave up 1 base and J gave up 6 bases; unmatched junction bases: 12. CDR3 length equals 17 residues. This CDR3 is CASSPRTGASVGAEAFF. In nucleotides, the CDR3 is TGTGCCAGCTCACCACGGACAGGGGCGAGTGTAGGCGCTGAAGCTTTCTTT.

The chain employs TRBV4-3 and TRBJ2-6, with D possibly being TRBD1 (6 bases). CDR1 and CDR2 (germline): LGHNA, YSLEER. V lost 4 bases, J lost 0 bases, and 10 bases lay in between. This CDR3 region has 16 residues. The CDR3 DNA follows: TGCGCCAGCAGCCCGGACAGCTCCTCTGGGGCCAACGTCCTGACTTTC. Translation: CASSPDSSSGANVLTF.

V is TRBV5-1 and J is TRBJ1-2; a possible D gene is TRBD1 (5 bases). This CDR3 is built from 14 residues. The germline V gene encodes CDR1 SGHRS and CDR2 YFSETQ. The V end lost 0 bases, the J end lost 5 bases, and 11 bases lay between the germline ends. This chain's CDR3 is CASSLEDILYGYTF. The CDR3 bases are TGCGCCAGCAGCTTGGAGGACATCTTATATGGCTACACCTTC.

V gene TRBV30 combines with J gene TRBJ1-1, with D maybe TRBD1 (5 bases). Germline-derived CDR1 and CDR2 are GTSNPN and SVGIG (reference sequence). The CDR3 sequence is 14 residues long. The V end lost 0 bases, the J end lost 1 base, and 9 bases lay between the germline ends. The CDR3 DNA reads as TGTGCCTGGAGTGTAATGGGGGGGAACACTGAAGCTTTCTTT. It is translated as CAWSVMGGNTEAFF. Combining the CDR3 with reference TRBV30 and TRBJ1-1 gives the whole variable domain SQTIHQWPATLVQPVGSPLSLECTVEGTSNPNLYWYRQAAGRGLQLLFYSVGIGQISSEVPQNLSASRPQDRQFILSSKKLLLSDSGFYLCAWSVMGGNTEAFFGQGTRLTVV.

The CDR3 DNA follows: TGTGCCAGCAGCTTAGAAGGACTCGGGGTTAGGAGCAATCAGCCCCAGCATTTT. Amino acid sequence: CASSLEGLGVRSNQPQHF. This chain uses TRBV7-7 with TRBJ1-5; D gene ambiguous. The CDR3 loop spans 18 amino acids. The germline V gene has CDR1 SSHAT and CDR2 FNYEAQ (reference sequence). The germline V and J ends were trimmed by 1 base and 1 base, with 17 bases remaining between them.

This chain links TRBV5-6 with TRBJ1-6; TRBD1 aligns across 9 bases. Germline V gene lookup returns CDR1 SGHDT and CDR2 YYEEEE. There are 14 residues in the CDR3. V lost 2 bases, J lost 14 bases, and 8 bases stayed unmatched. This CDR3 is CASSFRDRDQTLHF. The CDR3 DNA reads as TGTGCCAGCAGCTTCCGGGACAGGGATCAAACCCTCCACTTT.

This chain links TRBV29-1 with TRBJ1-3; no clear D gene. The germline V gene encodes CDR1 SQVTM and CDR2 ANQGSEA. The V end was cut by 7 bases, the J end by 0 bases, with 10 bases between. The CDR3 sequence is 13 residues long. The CDR3 loop reads CSAAGYSGNTIYF. The CDR3 nucleotides read TGCAGCGCAGCCGGGTACTCTGGAAACACCATATATTTT.

The V gene is TRBV19, the J gene TRBJ2-7; the match to TRBD1 covers 7 bases. Germline V CDR1 and CDR2: LNHDA, SQIVND (reference sequence). After removal of 0 bases from V and 3 bases from J, the junction contained 5 bases not matched to a gene. This CDR3 contains 15 residues. The CDR3: CASSIDGTAFYEQYF. In DNA, the CDR3 is TGTGCCAGTAGTATAGACGGGACAGCTTTCTACGAGCAGTACTTC.

V gene TRBV25-1 combines with J gene TRBJ1-1; D remains ambiguous. The CDR3 extends over 12 amino acids. The V end lost 4 bases, the J end lost 2 bases, and 5 bases lay between the germline ends. Germline V gene data show CDR1 as MGHDK and CDR2 as SYGVNS. CDR3 residues: CASSATNTEAFF. CDR3 sequence (DNA): TGTGCCAGCAGTGCAACTAACACTGAAGCTTTCTTT.

V usage is TRBV5-8 and J usage is TRBJ1-6, with D maybe TRBD1 (5 bases). Trimming removed 4 bases at V and 3 bases at J, with 11 bases between. This CDR3 has 15 amino acids. Per the germline V gene, CDR1 is SGHTS and CDR2 is YDEGEE. CDR3 sequence (DNA): TGTGCCAGCAGCCGTGGGGGGGTCTATAATTCACCCCTCCACTTT. Protein: CASSRGGVYNSPLHF.

The chain combines TRBV4-2 with TRBJ1-5; the D is unclear. This CDR3 has 14 residues. V was shortened by 4 bases and J by 5 bases, with 12 bases between the two germline ends. In germline, CDR1 is LGHNA, CDR2 YNFKEQ. The CDR3 here is CASSPAGGDQPQHF. Written as DNA, the CDR3 is TGTGCCAGCAGCCCAGCCGGCGGGGATCAGCCCCAGCATTTT.

V and J are TRBV28 and TRBJ2-4; possibly TRBD2 for D (6 bases). Per germline, CDR1 MDHEN and CDR2 SYDVKM. Trimming left V 4 bases short and J 4 bases short, with 17 bases between. The CDR3 runs 16 residues. The CDR3 loop is CASSSKSGGTKNIQYF. The CDR3 DNA is TGTGCCAGCAGTTCTAAGTCCGGGGGAACTAAAAACATTCAGTACTTC.

The V call is TRBV30, the J call TRBJ2-7; 8 nucleotides match TRBD1. Germline V gene lookup returns CDR1 GTSNPN and CDR2 SVGIG (reference sequence). CDR3 length: 11 amino acids. The trim removed 2 bases at V and 13 bases at J, leaving 7 bases unmatched. The CDR3 DNA follows: TGTGCCTGGAGTACTCGGACAGGGAGTTACTTC. Translating gives CAWSTRTGSYF.

The chain combines TRBV9 with TRBJ1-3, with unresolved D. The CDR3 has 14 amino acids. Germline assignment: CDR1 SGDLS and CDR2 YYNGEE. The V end was cut by 3 bases, the J end by 0 bases, with 7 bases between. Here the CDR3 DNA reads TGTGCCAGCAGCGCAAGACACTCTGGAAACACCATATATTTT. Translated, it gives CASSARHSGNTIYF. Together with reference TRBV9 and TRBJ1-3, the CDR3 gives the full variable domain: DSGVTQTPKHLITATGQRVTLRCSPRSGDLSVYWYQQSLDQGLQFLIQYYNGEERAKGNILERFSAQQFPDLHSELNLSSLELGDSALYFCASSARHSGNTIYFGEGSWLTVV.

The chain uses TRBV2 and TRBJ2-1, with D maybe TRBD2 (6 bases). The CDR3 spans 13 residues. V lost 4 bases and J lost 8, with 12 bases in between. Germline CDR1 reads SNHLY; CDR2 reads FYNNEI. DNA of the CDR3: TGTGCCAGCAGTGGGGACTGGGCGGATGAGCAGTTCTTC. It translates to CASSGDWADEQFF.

The rearrangement links TRBV6-1 to TRBJ1-1, with D maybe TRBD1 (6 bases). CDR3 length: 16 amino acids. V was clipped by 0 bases and J by 6 bases, with 17 bases between them. The V gene's germline CDR1 is MNHNS and CDR2 SASEGT. CDR3 nucleotide sequence: TGTGCCAGCAGTGAAGCGCTTCGGGGGGCGCGAGCTGAAGCTTTCTTT. This translates into CASSEALRGARAEAFF.

The rearrangement uses TRBV29-1 and TRBJ2-1, with D perhaps matching TRBD1 (5 bases). The CDR3 consists of 12 residues. Germline CDR1 reads SQVTM; CDR2 reads ANQGSEA. V dropped 6 bases and J dropped 8 bases, with 14 bases sitting between them. CDR3 DNA sequence: TGCAGCGTGGTATCAGGGCCGTATGAGCAGTTCTTC. Translation: CSVVSGPYEQFF.

The CDR3, as DNA: TGTGCCAGCAGTGAAAGCTTCGACACCGGGGAGCTGTTTTTT. Translated, it gives CASSESFDTGELFF. The V call is TRBV6-1, the J call TRBJ2-2, with D uncertain. The germline V gene has CDR1 MNHNS and CDR2 SASEGT. V was trimmed by 2 bases and J by 3 bases, leaving 7 bases between them. The CDR3 totals 14 residues.

The chain is built from TRBV6-1 and TRBJ2-7; possibly TRBD1 for D (5 bases). The germline V gene encodes CDR1 MNHNS and CDR2 SASEGT. This CDR3 contains 15 residues. Trimming shortened V by 0 bases and J by 4 bases, and 13 bases separated the two germline ends. The CDR3 reads CASSEATGATYEQYF. CDR3 coding DNA: TGTGCCAGCAGTGAAGCAACAGGAGCTACGTACGAGCAGTACTTC.

Of note for this clone: Other DNA sequences of this sample code for an identical CDR3. The chain links TRBV30 to TRBJ1-1, with D possibly TRBD1 on 5 matching bases. The CDR3 has 13 residues. CDR1 and CDR2 from the germline V gene are GTSNPN and SVGIG (reference sequence). V lost 0 bases, J lost 2 bases, and 7 bases lay in between. The CDR3 is CAWSVDRNTEAFF. The CDR3 DNA reads as TGTGCCTGGAGTGTCGACAGAAACACTGAAGCTTTCTTT.

The chain couples TRBV2 to TRBJ2-7; D gene unclear. Trimming pared 4 bases from V and 4 bases from J, leaving 2 bases between. Germline loops: CDR1 SNHLY, CDR2 FYNNEI. The CDR3 is 10 amino acids. CDR3 sequence reads: CASSVYEQYF. The CDR3, as DNA: TGTGCCAGCAGTGTATACGAGCAGTACTTC.

The chain links TRBV6-5 to TRBJ2-7, with D perhaps TRBD1 (7 bases). This CDR3 has 14 residues. Germline V gene lookup returns CDR1 MNHEY and CDR2 SVGAGI. Trimming took off 6 bases at V and 4 bases at J, with 16 bases between the two ends. The CDR3 reads CASSPDREVYEQYF. CDR3 nucleotide sequence: TGTGCCAGCAGCCCCGACAGGGAGGTATACGAGCAGTACTTC.

The genes are TRBV13 and TRBJ1-2, with 11 bases that match TRBD1. V dropped 5 bases and J dropped 6; count of bases not matched to a gene: 11. The germline gives CDR1 PRHDT, CDR2 FYEKMQ (reference sequence). This CDR3 region has 16 residues. This CDR3 is CASSRLGGQGGHGYTF. CDR3 in DNA: TGTGCCAGCAGCCGCCTTGGGGGACAGGGGGGACATGGCTACACCTTC.

V is TRBV5-6 and J is TRBJ2-5, with a weak D call TRBD2 (5 bases). This CDR3 is built from 13 residues. The germline CDR1 and CDR2 sequences are SGHDT and YYEEEE. Trimming stripped 0 bases from V and 4 bases from J, with 7 bases between. For the CDR3, the DNA is TGTGCCAGCAGCTTGGGAGGGCGAGAGACCCAGTACTTC. This codes for CASSLGGRETQYF.

This clone was recorded only once. J is TRBJ1-3 and V is TRBV7-2, with TRBD1 as a possible D gene (5 bases). In germline, CDR1 is SGHTA, CDR2 FQGNSA. This CDR3 contains 15 residues. V was cut by 4 bases and J by 0 bases, with 10 bases left in between. CDR3 in amino acids: CASSYRQFSGNTIYF. CDR3 nucleotide sequence: TGTGCCAGCAGCTACCGACAGTTCTCTGGAAACACCATATATTTT. The full variable domain, its missing parts supplied by reference TRBV7-2 and TRBJ1-3, is GAGVSQSPSNKVTEKGKDVELRCDPISGHTALYWYRQSLGQGLEFLIYFQGNSAPDKSGLPSDRFSAERTGGSVSTLTIQRTQQEDSAVYLCASSYRQFSGNTIYFGEGSWLTVV.

The gene calls are TRBV5-1 and TRBJ1-1; D is perhaps TRBD1 (6 bases). Germline CDR1 reads SGHRS; CDR2 reads YFSETQ. Trimming shortened V by 1 base and J by 2 bases, and 12 bases separated the two germline ends. CDR3 length equals 15 residues. CDR3 nucleotide sequence: TGCGCCAGCAGCTTGCAGGACAGAACAAACACTGAAGCTTTCTTT. This gives the protein CASSLQDRTNTEAFF.

The chain employs TRBV11-2 and TRBJ2-7; possibly TRBD2 for D (7 bases). The CDR3 sequence is 15 residues long. Germline CDR1 SGHAT, CDR2 FQNNGV. The germline V and J ends were trimmed by 5 bases and 2 bases, with 16 bases remaining between them. This CDR3 is CASSPRRGATYEQYF. The CDR3 region has the DNA TGTGCCAGCAGCCCCCGACGGGGGGCAACCTACGAGCAGTACTTC. The variable domain in full, with the rest retrieved from reference TRBV11-2 and TRBJ2-7, is EAGVAQSPRYKIIEKRQSVAFWCNPISGHATLYWYQQILGQGPKLLIQFQNNGVVDDSQLPKDRFSAERLKGVDSTLKIQPAKLEDSAVYLCASSPRRGATYEQYFGPGTRLTVT.

V is TRBV6-6 and J is TRBJ1-4, with D possibly TRBD1 on 6 matching bases. Trimming left V 2 bases short and J 5 bases short, with 9 bases between. The CDR3 consists of 14 residues. Germline V gene data show CDR1 as MNHNY and CDR2 as SVGAGI (reference sequence). The chain's CDR3 is CASSYRQGNEKLFF. CDR3 in DNA: TGTGCCAGCAGTTACAGGCAGGGGAATGAAAAACTGTTTTTT.

This chain connects TRBV4-3 to TRBJ2-1; 8 bases map to TRBD2. The junction had 23 bases not matched to a gene; V was cut back by 2 bases and J by 8 bases. Germline V gene lookup returns CDR1 LGHNA and CDR2 YSLEER. CDR3 length equals 20 residues. The chain's CDR3 is CASSQTPVAGGHFFLDEQFF. In DNA, the CDR3 is TGCGCCAGCAGCCAAACACCGGTTGCGGGGGGCCATTTTTTTTTGGATGAGCAGTTCTTC.

The chain couples TRBV2 to TRBJ1-5; D call uncertain. V dropped 5 bases and J dropped 3 bases, with 14 bases sitting between them. The germline V gene has CDR1 SNHLY and CDR2 FYNNEI. The CDR3 is 15 residues long. The CDR3 spells CASSPISTVNQPQHF. CDR3 coding DNA: TGTGCCAGCAGTCCCATAAGTACAGTCAATCAGCCCCAGCATTTT.